Listed below are T cell receptor beta chains from one sample, sequenced in a study of blood T cell repertoires in COVID-19. TCRdb's copy holds only in-frame clones and misses some; the assay was immunoSEQ multiplex PCR. Among tens of thousands of clones listed, 82% were seen once. What was sequenced was peripheral blood. The receptors come from a woman aged 80 or older with acute or convalescent COVID-19. CDR3s include the opening cysteine and the closing phenylalanine or tryptophan. The D gene is left open where the match is weak. The size entry is marked missing in some rows and otherwise reads once, few, many or a size class.

cdr3_length clone_size d_call j_call v_call cdr3_nt cdr3_aa
12 . TRBD1 TRBJ2-7 TRBV10-2 TGCGCCAGCAGGGGAAGGGGGCGCGAGCAGTACTTC CASRGRGREQYF
12 few . TRBJ2-1 TRBV15 TGTGCCACCAGCAGAGATTGGCCTGAGCAGTTCTTC CATSRDWPEQFF
17 . TRBD2 TRBJ2-3 TRBV2 TGTGCCAGCAGTGAGGTAGGCGGGAGGACTAGCACAGATACGCAGTATTTT CASSEVGGRTSTDTQYF
17 . TRBD2 TRBJ2-5 TRBV19 TGTGCCAGTAGCCCGCCGCCGGGGAGGGCACAGAGGGAGACCCAGTACTTC CASSPPPGRAQRETQYF
15 . . TRBJ1-1 TRBV5-1 TGCGCCAGCAGCTTGGCCAGGGAAATTGGCACTGAAGCTTTCTTT CASSLAREIGTEAFF
12 . . TRBJ1-1 TRBV28 TGTGCCAGCAGCTTACGGTACACTGAAGCTTTCTTT CASSLRYTEAFF
13 . . TRBJ2-7 TRBV5-1 TGCGCCAGCGGGACAGCGGGCGACTACGAGCAGTACTTC CASGTAGDYEQYF
17 . . TRBJ1-5 TRBV28 TGTGCCAGCAGTACGACCGAAACAGGGCTGGGCAATCAGCCCCAGCATTTT CASSTTETGLGNQPQHF
15 . TRBD2 TRBJ2-3 TRBV29-1 TGCAGCGTCCGGACTAGCGGGGGGTTCACAGATACGCAGTATTTT CSVRTSGGFTDTQYF
16 few TRBD2 TRBJ2-1 TRBV6-2/TRBV6-3 TGTGCCAGCAGTCCACGAGGACTAGCGGGGGGGAATGAGCAGTTCTTC CASSPRGLAGGNEQFF
14 . . TRBJ2-5 TRBV5-1 TGCGCCAGCAGCTTGTCTATACAGCAAGAGACCCAGTACTTC CASSLSIQQETQYF
16 . TRBD2 TRBJ2-1 TRBV5-1 TGCGCCAGCAGCTTGGCCGGCGGGAGGGGTTACAATGAGCAGTTCTTC CASSLAGGRGYNEQFF
16 . TRBD2 TRBJ2-5 TRBV5-1 TGCGCCAGCAGGGGTGGACTAGCGGCTTTTCAAGAGACCCAGTACTTC CASRGGLAAFQETQYF
15 . . TRBJ2-7 TRBV29-1 TGCAGCGTCCTTAAGTTAAGGGGGAACGCCTACGAGCAGTACTTC CSVLKLRGNAYEQYF
15 . TRBD1 TRBJ1-6 TRBV27 TGTGCCAGCAGTCTCCGGGACAGGGTTGCTTCACCCCTCCACTTT CASSLRDRVASPLHF
15 . . TRBJ2-1 TRBV5-6 TGTGCCAGCAGCTCCGGAGGCGGATCCTACAATGAGCAGTTCTTC CASSSGGGSYNEQFF
13 . . TRBJ1-1 TRBV28 TGTGCCAGCAGCGGCCCAGGGAACACTGAAGCTTTCTTT CASSGPGNTEAFF
17 once . TRBJ2-2 TRBV21-1 TGTGCCAGCAGCAAAGCGAGTAGCGGGGTGAACACCGGGGAGCTGTTTTTT CASSKASSGVNTGELFF
15 many . TRBJ2-1 TRBV5-5 TGTGCCAGCAGTTCGGAGTGGGGGCCCAACAATGAGCAGTTCTTC CASSSEWGPNNEQFF
13 . . TRBJ2-7 TRBV29-1 TGCAGCGTTAGTCTGCAGGGAAATCAGGAGCAGTACTTC CSVSLQGNQEQYF
14 . . TRBJ1-1 TRBV27 TGTGCCAGCAGTTTATTTGGGAGGGTGTCTGAAGCTTTCTTT CASSLFGRVSEAFF
14 . . TRBJ2-1 TRBV29-1 TGCAGCGTTGAGTTGGGGGCAATTTACAATGAGCAGTTCTTC CSVELGAIYNEQFF
18 . TRBD2 TRBJ2-2 TRBV4-1 TGCGCCAGCAGCCAGGGTACTAGCGGGGGGCTATACACCGGGGAGCTGTTTTTT CASSQGTSGGLYTGELFF
15 . . TRBJ2-6 TRBV20-1 TGCAGTGCTAGTACTCTTTTGCGTGGGGCCAACGTCCTGACTTTC CSASTLLRGANVLTF
16 . TRBD2 TRBJ2-1 TRBV18 TGTGCCAGCTCACCGGGCGGGGGGTCCACCTACAATGAGCAGTTCTTC CASSPGGGSTYNEQFF
15 . TRBD1 TRBJ1-5 TRBV7-2 TGTGCCAGCAGCCCCAGACAGGGGGGCAATCAGCCCCAGCATTTT CASSPRQGGNQPQHF
12 . . TRBJ1-1 TRBV7-9 TGTGCCAGCAGCTTAGCGGCCACTGAAGCTTTCTTT CASSLAATEAFF
14 . TRBD1 TRBJ2-7 TRBV6-5 TGTGCCAGCAGACGGGACAGGGCGCCCTACGAGCAGTACTTC CASRRDRAPYEQYF
15 few . TRBJ2-1 TRBV19 TGTGCCAGTAGTATGTCGTCATGGCAGGTGAATGAGCAGTTCTTC CASSMSSWQVNEQFF